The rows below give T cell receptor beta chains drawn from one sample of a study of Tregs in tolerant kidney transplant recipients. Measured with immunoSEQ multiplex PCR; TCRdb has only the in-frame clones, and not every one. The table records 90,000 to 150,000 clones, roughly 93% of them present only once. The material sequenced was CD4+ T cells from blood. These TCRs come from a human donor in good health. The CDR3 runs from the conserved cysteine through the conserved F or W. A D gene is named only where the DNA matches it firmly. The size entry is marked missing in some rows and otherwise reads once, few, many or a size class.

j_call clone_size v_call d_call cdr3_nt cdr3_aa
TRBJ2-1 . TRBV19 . TGTGCCAGTAGTATAGGGATTCGGGGCAAGCAGTTCTTC CASSIGIRGKQFF
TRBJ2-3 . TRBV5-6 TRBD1 TGTGCCAGCAGCTTCCGGGACAGGGGGCGCACAGATACGCAGTATTTT CASSFRDRGRTDTQYF
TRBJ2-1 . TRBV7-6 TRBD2 TGTGCCAGCAGCTCTAGCGGTGGCGGGGAGCAGTTCTTC CASSSSGGGEQFF
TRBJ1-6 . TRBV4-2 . TGTGCCAGCAGCCAAGCAGGATCCGGGGAACACTCACCCCTCCACTTT CASSQAGSGEHSPLHF
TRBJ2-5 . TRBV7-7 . TGTGCCAGCAGCTCGACAGGAGAGACCCAGTACTTC CASSSTGETQYF
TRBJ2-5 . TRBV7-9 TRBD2 TGTGCCAGCAGTTTCCCCCCCCGGCTAGCGGGCCTTAGAGAGACCCAGTACTTC CASSFPPRLAGLRETQYF
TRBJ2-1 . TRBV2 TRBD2 TGTGCCAGCAAGCGGGAGCTTTACAATGAGCAGTTCTTC CASKRELYNEQFF
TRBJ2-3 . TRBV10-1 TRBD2 TGCGCCAGCAGTGAAATAGCGGGAGTGTCAGATACGCAGTATTTT CASSEIAGVSDTQYF
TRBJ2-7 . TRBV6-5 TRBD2 TGTGCCAGCAGTTACTCTAAGGGCGGGAGGGCCTCCGAGCAGTACTTC CASSYSKGGRASEQYF
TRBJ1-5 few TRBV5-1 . TGCGCCAGCAGCTATGGACATGGGGGTCAGCCCCAGCATTTT CASSYGHGGQPQHF
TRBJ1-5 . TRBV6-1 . TGTGCCAGCAGTGAACTTCTAAGGGTCGATCAGCCCCAGCATTTT CASSELLRVDQPQHF
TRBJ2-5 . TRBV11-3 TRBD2 TGTGCCAGCAGCTTAGAGGCGGGAGTAGAAAAGACCCAGTACTTC CASSLEAGVEKTQYF
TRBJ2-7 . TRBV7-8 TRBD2 TGTGCCAGCAGCTTAGGGCTAGCGGGATCCTACGAGCAGTACTTC CASSLGLAGSYEQYF
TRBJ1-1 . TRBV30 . TGTGCCTCTACGGATTGGCTGCGTCGCACTGAAGCTTTCTTT CASTDWLRRTEAFF
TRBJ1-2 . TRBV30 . TGTGCCTGGAGAACCGGGGGGGGCCCTTATGGCTACACCTTC CAWRTGGGPYGYTF
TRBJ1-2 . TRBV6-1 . TGTGCCAGCCTCGATGGGAACAACGGAGGCTACACCTTC CASLDGNNGGYTF
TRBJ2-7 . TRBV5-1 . TGCGCCAGCAGCTTGGAGTGGCGAGTCCGGGGGGAGCAGTACTTC CASSLEWRVRGEQYF
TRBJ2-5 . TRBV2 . TGTGCCAGCACCCTACAGGCAGGAGGGACCCAGTACTTC CASTLQAGGTQYF
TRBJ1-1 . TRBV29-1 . TGCAGCGTTGGTCTGGGGAAGGACACTGAAGCTTTCTTT CSVGLGKDTEAFF
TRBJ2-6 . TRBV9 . TGTGCCAGCAGCGTAGCTTTGGCTGGGGCCAACGTCCTGACTTTC CASSVALAGANVLTF
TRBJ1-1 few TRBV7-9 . TGTGCCAGCAGTTTCGGAGGGATGGGGGTTGGATGGGACACTGAAGCTTTCTTT CASSFGGMGVGWDTEAFF
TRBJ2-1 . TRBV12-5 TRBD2 TGTGCTAGTGGGCCTGGACTAGCGGGAGGGGTGGATGAGCAGTTCTTC CASGPGLAGGVDEQFF
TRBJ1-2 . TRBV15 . TGTGCCACCAGCGGGTCGGGGGGGCGCGGCTATGGCTACACCTTC CATSGSGGRGYGYTF
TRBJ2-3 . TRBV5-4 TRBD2 TGTGCCAGCAGCCCCGGGACTAGCGGGAGTCGCACAGATACGCAGTATTTT CASSPGTSGSRTDTQYF
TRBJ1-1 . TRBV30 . TGTGCCTGGAGTGAGAGGGGAGACACTGAAGCTTTCTTT CAWSERGDTEAFF
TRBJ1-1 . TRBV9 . TGTGCCAGCAGCGTAGCGCCCGCGAACACTGAAGCTTTCTTT CASSVAPANTEAFF
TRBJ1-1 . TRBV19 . TGTGCCAGTAGTATCATCGGGGGGTCGAACACTGAGGCTTTCTTT CASSIIGGSNTEAFF
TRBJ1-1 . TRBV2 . TGTGCCAGCGGTTATATGAACACTGAAGCTTTCTTT CASGYMNTEAFF
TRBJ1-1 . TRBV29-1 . TGCAGTTCCGGTTCTTTAATGAACACTGAAGCTTTCTTT CSSGSLMNTEAFF
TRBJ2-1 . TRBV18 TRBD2 TGTGCCAGCTCACCGACTAGCCCCCGGGCCTACAATGAGCAGTTCTTC CASSPTSPRAYNEQFF
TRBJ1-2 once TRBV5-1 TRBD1 TGCGCCAGCAGCTTGGCGGGACAGCTCTATGGCTACACCTTC CASSLAGQLYGYTF
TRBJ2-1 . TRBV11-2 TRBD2 TGTGCCAGCAGCTTAGTGGGACTAGGGAATGAGCAGTTCTTC CASSLVGLGNEQFF
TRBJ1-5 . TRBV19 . TGTGCCAGTAGTATAGTCGACGGACCCAATCAGCCCCAGCATTTT CASSIVDGPNQPQHF
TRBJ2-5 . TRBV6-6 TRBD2 TGTGCCAGCAGTTACGCTAGCGGGAGGGAGACCCAGTACTTC CASSYASGRETQYF
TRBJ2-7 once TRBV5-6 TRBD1 TGTGCCAGCAGCCTAATGAGGGACAGGGTGGTCGAGCAGTACTTC CASSLMRDRVVEQYF
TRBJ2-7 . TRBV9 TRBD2 TGTGCCAGCAGCGTAAGTCTAGCGGGAACCTACGAGCAGTACTTC CASSVSLAGTYEQYF
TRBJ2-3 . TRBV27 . TGTGCCAGCAGTTTATGGCAGAGCACAGATACGCAGTATTTT CASSLWQSTDTQYF
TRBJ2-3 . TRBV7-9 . TGTGCCAGCAGCTTAGAGGGGAGCACAGATACGCAGTATTTT CASSLEGSTDTQYF
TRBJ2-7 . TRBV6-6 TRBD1 TGTGCCAGCAGGGACGGGGGACAGGGCCTTCAGCAGTACTTC CASRDGGQGLQQYF
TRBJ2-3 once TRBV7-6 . TGTGCCAGCAGCTTAGTGGGGACGCTTAGCACAGATACGCAGTATTTT CASSLVGTLSTDTQYF
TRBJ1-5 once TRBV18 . TGTGCCAGCTCTCCTACCGGGACCGACCTAAATAGCAATCAGCCCCAGCATTTT CASSPTGTDLNSNQPQHF
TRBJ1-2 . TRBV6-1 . TGTGCCAGCAGTGAATCACGATTCTATGGCTACACCTTC CASSESRFYGYTF
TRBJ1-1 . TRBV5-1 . TGCGCCAGCAGCCCTATCCAGGGCTTGAACACTGAAGCTTTCTTT CASSPIQGLNTEAFF
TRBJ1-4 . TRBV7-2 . TGTGCCAGCAGCTTCGGTACAGGGCCAACTAATGAAAAACTGTTTTTT CASSFGTGPTNEKLFF
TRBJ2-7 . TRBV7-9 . TGTGCCAGCAGCTTCCGACAGGATATCTACGAGCAGTACTTC CASSFRQDIYEQYF
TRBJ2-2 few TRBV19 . TGTGCCAGTAGTATTTGGGGAAACACCGGGGAGCTGTTTTTT CASSIWGNTGELFF
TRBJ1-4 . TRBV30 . TGTGCCTGGAGTGTACCAGGGACCCATAATGAAAAACTGTTTTTT CAWSVPGTHNEKLFF
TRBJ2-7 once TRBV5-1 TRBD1 TGCGCCAGCAGCCTCGGACAGGGGGGGTACGAGCAGTACTTC CASSLGQGGYEQYF
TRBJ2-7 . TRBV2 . TGTGCCAGCAGACTTCGAGCATTCCGCTCCTACGAGCAGTACTTC CASRLRAFRSYEQYF
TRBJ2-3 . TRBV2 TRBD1 TGTGCCAGCAGCCGGGACAGGGAACCCACAGATACGCAGTATTTT CASSRDREPTDTQYF
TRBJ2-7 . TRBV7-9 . TGTGCCAGCAGCTTAACCGGGGCAATGGTAGAGCAGTACTTC CASSLTGAMVEQYF
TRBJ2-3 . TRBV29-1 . TGCAGCGTTGTCGAGATCTGGAGGACAGATACGCAGTATTTT CSVVEIWRTDTQYF